Below are 28 T cell receptor beta chains sequenced from a single sample in a study of blood T cell repertoires in COVID-19. Using immunoSEQ multiplex PCR, the repertoire was profiled, and TCRdb retains in-frame clones only, with some absent. The sample carries about 150,000 clones, around 82% recorded once. The material sequenced was peripheral blood. The receptor set was obtained from a man aged 65 to 85 with active or convalescent COVID-19.

The chain is built from TRBV28 and TRBJ2-2; TRBD2 matches at 10 bases. The CDR3 loop spans 15 amino acids. Trimming at V came to 5 bases and at J to 4 bases, leaving 4 bases not matched to a gene. CDR1 and CDR2 from the germline V gene are MDHEN and SYDVKM. In DNA form, the CDR3 reads TGTGCCAGCAGTAATAGCGGGAGGATCACCGGGGAGCTGTTTTTT. Translating it yields CASSNSGRITGELFF.

As DNA, the CDR3 is TGTGCCACAAGCTCCGGGACAGGGTACAATCAGCCCCAGCATTTT. It codes for CATSSGTGYNQPQHF. The J gene is TRBJ1-5, the V gene TRBV24-1; 9 bases agree with TRBD1. The CDR3 sequence is 15 residues long. The V and J ends lost 10 bases and 3 bases, in that order; junction bases with no gene match: 9. The germline V gene has CDR1 KGHDR and CDR2 SFDVKD.

In its sample, this clone was seen once. The chain is built from TRBV30 and TRBJ1-1; 7 nucleotides align to TRBD1. There are 13 residues in the CDR3. The germline CDR1 and CDR2 sequences are GTSNPN and SVGIG (reference sequence). The trim removed 1 base at V and 4 bases at J, leaving 3 bases unmatched. The CDR3 sequence: CAWSGQGVTEAFF. The CDR3 nucleotides are TGTGCCTGGAGTGGACAGGGTGTCACTGAAGCTTTCTTT.

The rearrangement links TRBV24-1 to TRBJ2-2; D remains ambiguous. The CDR3 is made up of 18 amino acids. Trimming cost V 1 base and J 0 bases, with 14 bases left between them. Looked up from germline, CDR1 is KGHDR and CDR2 is SFDVKD. As DNA, the CDR3 is TGTGCCACCAGTGATTTATCCGAAGGAGACGCGAACACCGGGGAGCTGTTTTTT. Translating gives CATSDLSEGDANTGELFF.

V gene TRBV28 combines with J gene TRBJ1-4, with D possibly matching TRBD1 (5 bases). This CDR3 is built from 14 residues. V shed 3 bases and J shed 4 bases, with 9 bases lying between them. Germline CDR1 reads MDHEN; CDR2 reads SYDVKM. In DNA, the CDR3 is TGTGCCAGCAGTTTTGGGGGGAATAATGAAAAACTGTTTTTT. Its translation: CASSFGGNNEKLFF.

This chain joins TRBV6-6 and TRBJ2-7; TRBD2 matches at 11 bases. V shed 6 bases, J shed 4 bases, and the junction held 8 bases outside the gene matches. Germline-derived CDR1 and CDR2 are MNHNY and SVGAGI (reference sequence). CDR3 length: 15 residues. The CDR3 nucleotides read TGTGCCAGCAGGGGGACTAGCGGACCTGGGTACGAGCAGTACTTC. Its translation is CASRGTSGPGYEQYF.

The rearrangement links TRBV28 to TRBJ1-4; 7 nucleotides line up with TRBD1. Germline V gene lookup returns CDR1 MDHEN and CDR2 SYDVKM. After removal of 7 bases from V and 7 bases from J, the junction contained 12 bases not matched to a gene. CDR3 length: 15 amino acids. Written as DNA, the CDR3 is TGTGCCAGCACCCCCTCGGGGCAGGGGGGTGAAAAACTGTTTTTT. It specifies CASTPSGQGGEKLFF.

With respect to this clone: Mismatch with germline at one junction end may stem from a read error. This chain's CDR3 is CASSLELAGGPHEQFF. Here the CDR3 DNA reads TGTGCCAGCAGCCTAGAACTAGCGGGAGGGCCCCATGAGCAGTTCTTC. The chain couples TRBV11-2 to TRBJ2-1; 13 bases map to TRBD2. Germline CDR1 SGHAT, CDR2 FQNNGV. The CDR3 runs 16 residues.

The gene calls are TRBV30 and TRBJ2-2; 7 bases line up with TRBD1. Germline assignment: CDR1 GTSNPN and CDR2 SVGIG (reference sequence). The junction had 7 bases not matched to a gene; V was cut back by 3 bases and J by 0 bases. This CDR3 is built from 16 residues. The CDR3 coding sequence is TGTGCCTGGAGACTAACCGGGACAGCGAACACCGGGGAGCTGTTTTTT. Protein product: CAWRLTGTANTGELFF. Based on the CDR3 plus reference TRBV30 and TRBJ2-2, the full variable domain is SQTIHQWPATLVQPVGSPLSLECTVEGTSNPNLYWYRQAAGRGLQLLFYSVGIGQISSEVPQNLSASRPQDRQFILSSKKLLLSDSGFYLCAWRLTGTANTGELFFGEGSRLTVL.

This clone was observed a handful of times. The chain uses TRBV28 and TRBJ1-4; a weak D match, TRBD1 (6 bases). The CDR3 runs 13 residues. Trimming cost V 5 bases and J 4 bases, with 8 bases left between them. The germline V gene has CDR1 MDHEN and CDR2 SYDVKM. The CDR3 bases are TGTGCCAGCAGTCAGGACAGTAATGAAAAACTGTTTTTT. This sequence encodes CASSQDSNEKLFF.

The chain uses TRBV7-6 and TRBJ2-1; 10 nucleotides match TRBD2. With 4 bases clipped from V and 7 bases from J, the junction kept 10 bases outside the gene matches. The CDR3 covers 16 residues. CDR1 is SGHVS and CDR2 is FNYEAQ in the germline V gene. The CDR3 reads CASSSYIAGGVNEQFF. In DNA, the CDR3 is TGTGCCAGCAGCTCATATATAGCGGGAGGAGTAAATGAGCAGTTCTTC.

The chain has TRBV3-1 (or the pseudogene TRBV3-2) and TRBJ1-5; a possible D gene is TRBD1 (5 bases). The CDR3 is 13 amino acids. Trimming left V 4 bases short and J 4 bases short, with 8 bases between. Germline V gene data show CDR1 as LGHDT and CDR2 as YNNKEL (reference sequence). The CDR3 here is CASSRGGNQPQHF. The CDR3 coding sequence is TGTGCCAGCAGCCGGGGGGGAAATCAGCCCCAGCATTTT.

The sample holds one count of this clone. The chain recombines TRBV11-3 with TRBJ1-1; D might be TRBD1 (6 bases). CDR1 SGHNT and CDR2 YENEEA come from the germline V gene. The ends were cut back, 5 bases at V and 1 base at J, with 8 bases in the middle. The CDR3 covers 13 residues. CDR3 region: CASSRTENTEAFF. The CDR3 bases are TGTGCCAGCAGCCGGACAGAGAACACTGAAGCTTTCTTT.

This sequence joins TRBV19 and TRBJ2-1; TRBD1 matches at 11 bases. The V segment lost 5 bases and the J segment 3 bases; nucleotides outside the gene matches: 3. CDR1 and CDR2 from the germline V gene are LNHDA and SQIVND (reference sequence). This CDR3 has 15 residues. Here the CDR3 DNA reads TGTGCCAGTAGTCCGGGACAGGGGGTCTACAATGAGCAGTTCTTC. Its translation is CASSPGQGVYNEQFF.

V gene TRBV19 combines with J gene TRBJ1-6; 10 bases agree with TRBD1. Germline V gives CDR1 LNHDA, CDR2 SQIVND (reference sequence). Trimming at V came to 5 bases and at J to 8 bases, leaving 6 bases not matched to a gene. There are 15 residues in the CDR3. CDR3 sequence: CASSYQTGGYSPLHF. The CDR3 DNA is TGTGCCAGTAGTTATCAGACAGGGGGCTATTCACCCCTCCACTTT.

The chain employs TRBV4-1 and TRBJ2-5; 8 bases match TRBD2. Trimming removed 3 bases from V and 3 bases from J; junction bases left unmatched: 3. Germline lookup yields CDR1 MGHRA and CDR2 YSYEKL. The CDR3 covers 14 residues. In DNA, the CDR3 is TGCGCCAGCAGCCAGAGAGCGGGGGAAGAGACCCAGTACTTC. The encoded protein is CASSQRAGEETQYF.

The rearrangement uses TRBV24-1 and TRBJ2-4; D remains unclear. Deletions cut 3 bases from V and 7 bases from J, with 3 bases between. From germline, CDR1 is KGHDR and CDR2 SFDVKD. The CDR3 consists of 11 residues. This CDR3 is CATSDLNIQYF. The CDR3 DNA sequence: TGTGCCACCAGTGATCTTAACATTCAGTACTTC.

The J gene is TRBJ2-7, the V gene TRBV9; 15 bases fit TRBD2. This CDR3 region has 17 residues. In germline, CDR1 is SGDLS, CDR2 YYNGEE. Trimming took 0 bases from V and 7 from J; bases not matched to a gene: 8. The CDR3, as DNA: TGTGCCAGCAGCGTAGGGGGACTAGCGGGAGGATTTAAGGAGCAGTACTTC. The encoded protein is CASSVGGLAGGFKEQYF.

This sequence joins TRBV19 and TRBJ1-2, with a weak D call TRBD1 (6 bases). CDR3 length: 13 amino acids. Germline lookup yields CDR1 LNHDA and CDR2 SQIVND (reference sequence). Trimming removed 9 bases from V and 4 bases from J, with 15 bases in between. In DNA form, the CDR3 reads TGTGCCAGCCTACCCCCAGGGGCCTATGGCTACACCTTC. Its protein product is CASLPPGAYGYTF. The complete variable domain, with remaining parts taken from reference TRBV19 and TRBJ1-2, reads DGGITQSPKYLFRKEGQNVTLSCEQNLNHDAMYWYRQDPGQGLRLIYYSQIVNDFQKGDIAEGYSVSREKKESFPLTVTSAQKNPTAFYLCASLPPGAYGYTFGSGTRLTVV.

Here the CDR3 DNA reads TGTGCCAGTACTCCCAGGGTTTCGGCTGAAGCTTTCTTT. Its translation is CASTPRVSAEAFF. The rearrangement joins TRBV19 to TRBJ1-1; weak D call: TRBD1 (5 bases). This CDR3 comprises 13 residues. The germline CDR1 and CDR2 sequences are LNHDA and SQIVND (reference sequence). V gave up 7 bases and J gave up 6 bases, with 15 bases separating them. Together with reference TRBV19 and TRBJ1-1, the CDR3 gives the full variable domain: DGGITQSPKYLFRKEGQNVTLSCEQNLNHDAMYWYRQDPGQGLRLIYYSQIVNDFQKGDIAEGYSVSREKKESFPLTVTSAQKNPTAFYLCASTPRVSAEAFFGQGTRLTVV.

The rearrangement links TRBV6-2 or TRBV6-3 to TRBJ1-5, with TRBD1 matching over 9 bases. Germline V gene sequence: CDR1 MNHEY, CDR2 SVGEGT. The CDR3 has 15 residues. The J segment lost 10 bases and the V segment lost 6 bases, leaving 13 bases of the junction unmatched. The chain's CDR3 is CASSRRQGGVFPQHF. The CDR3 DNA is TGTGCCAGCAGCCGCCGACAGGGGGGGGTCTTTCCCCAGCATTTT.

CDR3 loop: CASSNRGPETQYF. DNA of the CDR3: TGTGCCAGCAGTAATAGGGGGCCGGAGACCCAGTACTTC. V and J are TRBV6-5 and TRBJ2-5, with TRBD1 matching 7 bases. V shed 5 bases and J 5 bases; nucleotides not matched to a gene: 5. CDR3 size: 13 residues. Germline-derived CDR1 and CDR2 are MNHEY and SVGAGI.

The chain combines TRBV28 with TRBJ1-1; 9 nucleotides line up with TRBD1. This CDR3 contains 14 residues. Trimming took 2 bases from V and 3 from J; bases not matched to a gene: 1. Germline assignment: CDR1 MDHEN and CDR2 SYDVKM. The CDR3: CASSLRDRDTEAFF. The DNA for the CDR3 is TGTGCCAGCAGTTTAAGGGACAGGGACACTGAAGCTTTCTTT.

The chain's CDR3 is CASSQAMRVGGRSGNTIYF. DNA for the CDR3: TGTGCCAGCAGCCAAGCGATGCGGGTTGGCGGCAGATCTGGAAACACCATATATTTT. This rearrangement joins TRBV3-1 (or the pseudogene TRBV3-2) to TRBJ1-3; D uncertain. The CDR3 has 19 amino acids. V lost 1 base, J lost 1 base, and 20 bases lay in between. Looked up from germline, CDR1 is LGHDT and CDR2 is YNNKEL (reference sequence).

The V and J genes are TRBV2 and TRBJ2-4; 10 bases match TRBD1. Germline assignment: CDR1 SNHLY and CDR2 FYNNEI. CDR3 size: 16 residues. The J segment lost 9 bases and the V segment lost 4 bases, leaving 12 bases of the junction unmatched. Here the CDR3 reads CASSVTGSGQGIIQYF. DNA for the CDR3: TGTGCCAGCAGTGTCACAGGGTCGGGACAGGGGATCATTCAGTACTTC.

V and J are TRBV6-5 and TRBJ1-6, with a weak D call TRBD1 (5 bases). In germline, CDR1 is MNHEY, CDR2 SVGAGI. The CDR3 totals 16 residues. V was shortened by 0 bases and J by 9 bases, with 15 bases between the two germline ends. As DNA, the CDR3 is TGTGCCAGCAGTTACTCCCGGGGGGAGGGGAGTTCACCCCTCCACTTT. It translates to CASSYSRGEGSSPLHF.

V is TRBV18 and J is TRBJ1-5; 12 bases agree with TRBD1. V lost 5 bases and J lost 6; bases outside the gene matches: 5. Per germline, CDR1 KGHSH and CDR2 LQKENI. The CDR3 consists of 15 residues. In nucleotides, the CDR3 is TGTGCCAGCTCAGCCGGGACAGGGGGCGTTCAGCCCCAGCATTTT. The encoded protein is CASSAGTGGVQPQHF.

This clone appeared once. The chain links TRBV7-8 to TRBJ2-1; 8 nucleotides match TRBD2. Germline V gives CDR1 SGHVS, CDR2 FQNEAQ. The CDR3 is 18 residues long. J was trimmed by 4 bases and V by 6 bases; bases with no gene match: 17. CDR3 in amino acids: CASSPPGLGVLGYNEQFF. CDR3 DNA: TGTGCCAGCAGTCCCCCGGGACTAGGCGTTCTCGGGTACAATGAGCAGTTCTTC.